What follows are 23 T cell receptor beta chains derived from one specimen sequenced in a study of neoadjuvant anti-PD-1 for oral cavity cancer. This table comes from immunoSEQ multiplex PCR, and its TCRdb copy is limited to in-frame clones, with some not included. The top ten clones hold 2.8% of a sample with some 14,000 clones, around 66% of them seen once. This sample's time point: after neoadjuvant nivolumab, at surgical resection. Sequencing used PBMCs, obtained after nivolumab (anti-PD-1) treatment. The source of these receptors is a person aged 35-79 years with oral cavity squamous cell carcinoma.

The chain links TRBV29-1 to TRBJ1-1, with unresolved D. Germline CDR1 is SQVTM and CDR2 is ANQGSEA. The CDR3 consists of 13 residues. V lost 1 base to trimming and J lost 5 bases, with 11 bases between them. CDR3 sequence (DNA): TGCAGCGTTGAAGTTAGCCGAAGGACTGAAGCTTTCTTT. This translates into CSVEVSRRTEAFF.

The chain uses TRBV7-2 and TRBJ2-7; D not resolved. CDR1 and CDR2 (germline): SGHTA, FQGNSA. V was clipped by 1 base and J by 2 bases, with 12 bases between them. CDR3 size: 15 residues. The DNA of the CDR3 is TGTGCCAGCAGCTTAGTGGTGGGTGCAGCCTACGAGCAGTACTTC. It codes for CASSLVVGAAYEQYF.

This sequence joins TRBV5-1 and TRBJ1-3; D call uncertain. CDR1 is SGHRS and CDR2 is YFSETQ in the germline V gene. V shed 0 bases and J shed 0 bases, with 10 bases lying between them. The CDR3 totals 16 residues. CDR3 in DNA: TGCGCCAGCAGCTTGGAATCGCCGAGCTCTGGAAACACCATATATTTT. Amino acid sequence: CASSLESPSSGNTIYF.

The J gene is TRBJ1-3, the V gene TRBV2; D uncertain. The CDR3 runs to 15 residues. V was cut by 2 bases and J by 0 bases, with 8 bases left in between. Germline CDR1 reads SNHLY; CDR2 reads FYNNEI. The CDR3 bases are TGTGCCAGCAGTGAAAGGATCGTCTCTGGAAACACCATATATTTT. Amino acid sequence: CASSERIVSGNTIYF.

This clone occurred a few times. V and J are TRBV4-2 and TRBJ2-1; 10 bases map to TRBD2. The CDR3 spans 16 residues. Germline V gene lookup returns CDR1 LGHNA and CDR2 YNFKEQ. The ends lost 1 base at V and 9 bases at J; junction bases unmatched: 9. The CDR3: CASSQGSLAGAGEQFF. For the CDR3, the DNA is TGTGCCAGCAGCCAAGGGAGCCTAGCGGGAGCGGGTGAGCAGTTCTTC.

V usage is TRBV27 and J usage is TRBJ1-4; D uncertain. The V end was cut by 3 bases, the J end by 4 bases, with 9 bases between. Germline V gene data show CDR1 as MNHEY and CDR2 as SMNVEV (reference sequence). This CDR3 is 14 amino acids long. CDR3 sequence: CASSFAPLNEKLFF. The CDR3 DNA reads TGTGCCAGCAGTTTCGCCCCGCTTAATGAAAAACTGTTTTTT. Full variable domain (outside the CDR3, taken from reference TRBV27 and TRBJ1-4): EAQVTQNPRYLITVTGKKLTVTCSQNMNHEYMSWYRQDPGLGLRQIYYSMNVEVTDKGDVPEGYKVSRKEKRNFPLILESPSPNQTSLYFCASSFAPLNEKLFFGSGTQLSVL.

V usage is TRBV6-5 and J usage is TRBJ2-7, with D possibly being TRBD1 (5 bases). The CDR3 totals 14 residues. Germline values: CDR1 MNHEY, CDR2 SVGAGI. V was cut by 5 bases and J by 3 bases, with 14 bases left in between. CDR3 DNA: TGTGCCAGCAGTCAGACAGCGTTGGGCTACGAGCAGTACTTC. Residues: CASSQTALGYEQYF.

This clone was seen once. The V call is TRBV5-1, the J call TRBJ1-1, with TRBD1 matching over 8 bases. The J segment lost 2 bases and the V segment lost 3 bases, leaving 6 bases of the junction unmatched. Germline lookup yields CDR1 SGHRS and CDR2 YFSETQ. This CDR3 contains 15 residues. CDR3 sequence (DNA): TGCGCCAGCAGCTCAGGACAGGGAAGCAACACTGAAGCTTTCTTT. Translating gives CASSSGQGSNTEAFF.

This clone was counted a few times. In DNA, the CDR3 is TGTGCCAGCATGTGGCGGCAAGAAGCTTTCTTT. It specifies CASMWRQEAFF. J is TRBJ1-1 and V is TRBV28; D unresolved. The germline V gene has CDR1 MDHEN and CDR2 SYDVKM. This CDR3 spans 11 amino acids. Trimming stripped 7 bases from V and 8 bases from J, with 11 bases between.

The CDR3 DNA reads as TGTGCCAGCAGTGCCTCCGGGACTAGCATGAATGAGCAGTTCTTC. This gives the protein CASSASGTSMNEQFF. The chain joins TRBV6-4 to TRBJ2-1, with 9 nucleotides matching TRBD2. The CDR3 contains 15 residues. CDR1 is MRHNA and CDR2 is SNTAGT in the germline V gene. The V gene end was trimmed by 4 bases and the J gene end by 7 bases; junction bases not matched to a gene: 8.

The chain couples TRBV5-1 to TRBJ2-5; a weak D match, TRBD1 (8 bases). The germline V gene encodes CDR1 SGHRS and CDR2 YFSETQ. This CDR3 has 16 residues. Trimming stripped 10 bases from V and 4 bases from J, with 26 bases between. The CDR3 is CASGQGAGEGRETQYF. The CDR3 nucleotides read TGCGCCTCCGGACAGGGCGCGGGAGAAGGGCGAGAGACCCAGTACTTC.

This sequence joins TRBV29-1 and TRBJ1-1, with 10 bases fitting TRBD1. Germline V gene sequence: CDR1 SQVTM, CDR2 ANQGSEA. The V gene end was trimmed by 7 bases and the J gene end by 3 bases; junction bases not matched to a gene: 5. The CDR3 has 13 residues. The CDR3 DNA reads as TGCAGCGGGGGACAGGGGTCGCACACTGAAGCTTTCTTT. Translating gives CSGGQGSHTEAFF.

This clone was found once. The chain uses TRBV9 and TRBJ1-3; tentatively, D is TRBD1 (5 bases). Trimming shortened V by 4 bases and J by 4 bases, and 12 bases separated the two germline ends. CDR3 length equals 14 residues. From germline, CDR1 is SGDLS and CDR2 YYNGEE. DNA of the CDR3: TGTGCCAGCAGCCCACCAGGGCAAGGAAACACCATATATTTT. This encodes CASSPPGQGNTIYF.

DNA for the CDR3: TGTGCCAGCAGTGACGCATCATACCCCCGTGGAAACACCATATATTTT. This translates into CASSDASYPRGNTIYF. V gene TRBV6-1 combines with J gene TRBJ1-3, with D uncertain. V lost 3 bases to trimming and J lost 3 bases, with 15 bases between them. This CDR3 is built from 16 residues. Germline values: CDR1 MNHNS, CDR2 SASEGT.

J is TRBJ2-5 and V is TRBV2; TRBD2 aligns across 8 bases. From germline, CDR1 is SNHLY and CDR2 FYNNEI. With V trimmed by 5 bases and J by 5 bases, 7 bases remained unmatched. The CDR3 is made up of 14 amino acids. CDR3 DNA sequence: TGTGCCAGCAGTTCTCTTACGGGGGGGGAGACCCAGTACTTC. This codes for CASSSLTGGETQYF. Full variable domain (rest looked up from reference TRBV2 and TRBJ2-5): EPEVTQTPSHQVTQMGQEVILRCVPISNHLYFYWYRQILGQKVEFLVSFYNNEISEKSEIFDDQFSVERPDGSNFTLKIRSTKLEDSAMYFCASSSLTGGETQYFGPGTRLLVL.

The chain links TRBV9 to TRBJ2-1; TRBD2 agrees at 7 bases. The CDR3 loop spans 15 amino acids. The V and J ends lost 0 bases and 6 bases, in that order; junction bases with no gene match: 6. Looked up from germline, CDR1 is SGDLS and CDR2 is YYNGEE. CDR3 sequence: CASSVVMTSSNEQFF. CDR3 DNA: TGTGCCAGCAGCGTAGTAATGACTAGCAGCAATGAGCAGTTCTTC.

This chain uses TRBV9 with TRBJ2-2; tentatively, D is TRBD1 (7 bases). Germline V lookup: CDR1 SGDLS, CDR2 YYNGEE. CDR3 size: 18 residues. The V end was cut by 3 bases, the J end by 3 bases, with 21 bases between. CDR3 sequence reads: CASSAPSRGTAYTGELFF. For the CDR3, the DNA is TGTGCCAGCAGCGCGCCGTCCCGCGGGACAGCGTACACCGGGGAGCTGTTTTTT.

The chain links TRBV27 to TRBJ2-3; a possible D gene is TRBD2 (7 bases). The V gene's germline CDR1 is MNHEY and CDR2 SMNVEV (reference sequence). V was clipped by 8 bases and J by 5 bases, with 11 bases between them. The CDR3 contains 12 residues. The CDR3 reads CASGRGRDTQYF. The CDR3 region has the DNA TGTGCCAGCGGGAGGGGGAGAGATACGCAGTATTTT.

The chain recombines TRBV6-1 with TRBJ2-6, with D possibly matching TRBD1 (5 bases). V lost 3 bases and J lost 1, with 19 bases in between. The CDR3 is made up of 19 amino acids. Germline CDR1 and CDR2: MNHNS and SASEGT. DNA for the CDR3: TGTGCCAGCAGTGATTTACCCGACAGTGCTTCATCTGGGGCCAACGTCCTGACTTTC. Its translation is CASSDLPDSASSGANVLTF.

As for this clone: The limits of the CDR3 on the DNA are not certain, so only TCRdb's listed CDR3 is given. The V and J genes are TRBV29-1 and TRBJ2-3; no check of the table's D call, TRBD2, against the DNA was made. The CDR3 is 11 amino acids in total, end residues counted. In germline, CDR1 is SQVTM, CDR2 ANQGSEA. The CDR3 protein is CSVALGTVWYF.

The gene calls are TRBV5-4 and TRBJ1-5; TRBD1 is a possible D gene (6 bases). V was cut by 5 bases and J by 6 bases, with 15 bases left in between. The CDR3 covers 14 residues. Germline assignment: CDR1 SGHNT and CDR2 YYREEE (reference sequence). CDR3 loop: CASRLWGAGQPQHF. CDR3 coding DNA: TGTGCCAGCAGGTTGTGGGGGGCGGGTCAGCCCCAGCATTTT.

This clone was picked up a small number of times. The chain employs TRBV30 and TRBJ2-7; D is unclear. The V end lost 3 bases, the J end lost 3 bases, and 12 bases lay between the germline ends. The CDR3 covers 13 residues. Germline-derived CDR1 and CDR2 are GTSNPN and SVGIG (reference sequence). CDR3 residues: CAWRLGGNYEQYF. CDR3 bases: TGTGCCTGGAGGTTAGGTGGGAACTACGAGCAGTACTTC.

The rearrangement joins TRBV5-4 to TRBJ2-1; D is unresolved. Germline CDR1 and CDR2: SGHNT and YYREEE (reference sequence). V lost 6 bases and J lost 3, with 16 bases in between. The CDR3 has 15 amino acids. CDR3 region: CASIQLPPFYNEQFF. DNA for the CDR3: TGTGCCAGCATCCAACTACCCCCTTTCTACAATGAGCAGTTCTTC.